This T cell receptor (beta chain) was sequenced for a study of blood T cell repertoires in COVID-19. Study in general: COVID-19 samples from acute and convalescent phases originated in the United States, Italy and Spain. PBMCs, B-cell-depleted T cells, or T cells provided the cDNA or gDNA that made up the material.

Germline-derived CDR1 and CDR2 are SGHVS and FQNEAQ. The CDR3 contains 14 residues. V lost 2 bases and J lost 7, with 14 bases in between. Original methodology: Reference gene primer amplification yielded estimated nucleated cell counts. Profiled with immunoSEQ multiplex PCR; TCRdb holds only in-frame clones, not every one. That table gives V, J and clone size, and the DNA gave D and trimming. Among tens of thousands of clones listed, around 91% were seen once. The rearrangement uses TRBV7-8 and TRBJ1-2; D perhaps matches TRBD1 (6 bases). This receptor was obtained from a man in his forties or fifties with active COVID-19. The sequencing input was peripheral blood. Here the CDR3 DNA reads TGTGCCAGCAGCTTACCAGGGGACCCCCGTGGCTACACCTTC. This translates into CASSLPGDPRGYTF.